This TCR beta chain was documented in a study of T cell changes during pregnancy in multiple sclerosis. CDR3 size: 18 residues. Germline values: CDR1 SNHLY, CDR2 FYNNEI. The junction had 12 bases not matched to a gene; V was cut back by 5 bases and J by 4 bases. Assay: immunoSEQ multiplex PCR; the TCRdb copy retains only in-frame clones and omits some. The sample records under 20,000 clones, about 85% being singletons. The J gene is TRBJ2-7, the V gene TRBV2; TRBD2 matches 15 bases. The sample in question was CD8+ T cells from peripheral blood mononuclear cells, obtained after pregnancy. The sequence derives from a female donor with multiple sclerosis, enrolled in a pregnancy study. CDR3 region: CASSPGTSGRPLQYEQYF. The CDR3 nucleotides are TGTGCCAGCAGTCCAGGGACTAGCGGGAGGCCCCTGCAATACGAGCAGTACTTC.